This TCR beta chain came from a study of radiation and T cells in renal cell carcinoma. General study results and limits: Baseline intratumoral clonotype presence is unknown without pretreatment biopsies. Top tumor clonotypes rose in blood 2 weeks post-radiation, then contracted.

A remark on this clone: Its antigen remains unknown.

The assay was immunoSEQ multiplex PCR, and TCRdb's table has in-frame clones only and misses some. In the table there are around 100,000 clones, approximately 82% of which are singletons. This CDR3 spans 15 amino acids. Trimming pared 2 bases from V and 2 bases from J, leaving 13 bases between. The germline gives CDR1 SGDLS, CDR2 YYNGEE. Time point noted: blood 4 weeks post-SBRT, at nephrectomy. As to treatment: 15 Gy SBRT to primary tumor, nephrectomy 4 weeks later. Nephrectomy followed 15 Gy stereotactic body radiation by 4 weeks. The chain is built from TRBV9 and TRBJ1-1; D is undetermined. The sample in question was blood, obtained from a patient whose treatment included radiotherapy and nephrectomy. The sequence came from a man between 60 and 75 years old with renal cell carcinoma. This CDR3 reads CASSVGYEPNTEAFF. The CDR3 DNA follows: TGTGCCAGCAGCGTGGGGTACGAGCCAAACACTGAAGCTTTCTTT.